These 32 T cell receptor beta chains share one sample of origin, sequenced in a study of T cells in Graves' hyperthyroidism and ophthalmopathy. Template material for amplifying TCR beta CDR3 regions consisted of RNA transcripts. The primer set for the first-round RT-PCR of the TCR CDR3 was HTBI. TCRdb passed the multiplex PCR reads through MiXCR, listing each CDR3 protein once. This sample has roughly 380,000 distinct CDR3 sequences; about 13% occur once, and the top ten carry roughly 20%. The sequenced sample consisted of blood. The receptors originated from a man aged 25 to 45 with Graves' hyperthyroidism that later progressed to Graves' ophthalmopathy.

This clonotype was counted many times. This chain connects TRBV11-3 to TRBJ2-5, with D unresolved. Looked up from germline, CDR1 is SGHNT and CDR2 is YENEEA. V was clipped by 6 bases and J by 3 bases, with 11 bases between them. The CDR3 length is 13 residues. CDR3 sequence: CASRSRQKETQYF. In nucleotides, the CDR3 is TGTGCCAGCAGGTCAAGACAAAAAGAGACCCAGTACTTC.

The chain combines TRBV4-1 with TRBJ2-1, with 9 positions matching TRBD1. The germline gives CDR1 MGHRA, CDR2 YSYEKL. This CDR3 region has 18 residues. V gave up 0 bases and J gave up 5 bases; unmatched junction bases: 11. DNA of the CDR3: TGCGCCAGCAGCCAAGAAAGGGCCGGGACAGGGCAGAACAATGAGCAGTTCTTC. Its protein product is CASSQERAGTGQNNEQFF.

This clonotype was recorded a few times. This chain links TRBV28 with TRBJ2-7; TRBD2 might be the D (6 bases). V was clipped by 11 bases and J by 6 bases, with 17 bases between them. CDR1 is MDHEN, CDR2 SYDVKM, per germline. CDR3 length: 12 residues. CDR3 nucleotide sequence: TGTGCCGCCGGCGGACCCGGGGGCGAGCAGTACTTC. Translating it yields CAAGGPGGEQYF.

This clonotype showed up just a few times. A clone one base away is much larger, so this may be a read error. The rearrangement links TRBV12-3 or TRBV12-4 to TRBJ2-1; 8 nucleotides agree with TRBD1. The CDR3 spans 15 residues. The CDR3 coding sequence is TGTGCCAGCAGCTACAGGGGGATCTCCTACAATGAGCAGCTCTTC. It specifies CASSYRGISYNEQLF.

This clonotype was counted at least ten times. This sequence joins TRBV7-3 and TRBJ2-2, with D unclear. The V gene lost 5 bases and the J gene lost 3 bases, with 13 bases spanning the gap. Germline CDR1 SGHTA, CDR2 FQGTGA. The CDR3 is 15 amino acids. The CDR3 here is CASSLTALDTGELFF. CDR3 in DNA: TGTGCCAGCAGCCTGACGGCCCTGGACACCGGGGAGCTGTTTTTT.

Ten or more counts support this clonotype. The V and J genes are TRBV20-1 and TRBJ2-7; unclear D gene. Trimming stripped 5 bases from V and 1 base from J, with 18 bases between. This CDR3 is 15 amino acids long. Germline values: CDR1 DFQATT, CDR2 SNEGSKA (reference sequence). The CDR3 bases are TGCAGTGCTCTAATTTCAGGCTCAACTTCCTACGAGCAGTACTTC. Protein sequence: CSALISGSTSYEQYF.

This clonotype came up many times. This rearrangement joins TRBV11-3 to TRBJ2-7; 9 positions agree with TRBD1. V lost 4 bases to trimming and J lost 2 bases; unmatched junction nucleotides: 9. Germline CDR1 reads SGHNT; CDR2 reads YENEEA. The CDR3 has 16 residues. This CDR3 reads CASSSGQGIGTYEQYF. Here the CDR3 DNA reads TGTGCCAGCAGCTCCGGACAGGGGATAGGGACCTACGAGCAGTACTTC.

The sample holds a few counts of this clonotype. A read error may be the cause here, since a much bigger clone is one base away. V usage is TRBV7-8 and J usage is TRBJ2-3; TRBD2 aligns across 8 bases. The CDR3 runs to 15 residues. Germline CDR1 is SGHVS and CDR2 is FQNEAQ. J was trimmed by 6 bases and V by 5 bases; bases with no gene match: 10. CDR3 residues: CASSQGPAGADTQYF. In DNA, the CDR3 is TGTGCCAGCAGCCAGGGGCCAGCGGGGGCTGATACGCAGTATTTT.

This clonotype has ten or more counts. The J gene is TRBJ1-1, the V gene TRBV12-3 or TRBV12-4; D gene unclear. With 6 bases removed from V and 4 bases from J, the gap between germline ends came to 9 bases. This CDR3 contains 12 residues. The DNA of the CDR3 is TGTGCCAGCAGAAGGTGGTCCACTGAAGCTTTCTTT. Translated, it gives CASRRWSTEAFF.

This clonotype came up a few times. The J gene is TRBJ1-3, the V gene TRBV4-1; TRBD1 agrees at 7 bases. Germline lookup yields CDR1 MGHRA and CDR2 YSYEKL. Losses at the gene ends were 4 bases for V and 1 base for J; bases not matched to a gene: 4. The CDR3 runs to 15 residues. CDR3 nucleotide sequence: TGCGCCAGCAGCCGGAAGACAGGGTCTGGAAACACCATATATTTT. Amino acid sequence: CASSRKTGSGNTIYF.

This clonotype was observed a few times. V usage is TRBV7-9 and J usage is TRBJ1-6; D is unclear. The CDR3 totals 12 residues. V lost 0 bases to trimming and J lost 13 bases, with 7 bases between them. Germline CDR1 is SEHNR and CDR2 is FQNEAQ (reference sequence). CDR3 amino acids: CASSLAIPPLHF. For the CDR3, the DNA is TGTGCCAGCAGCTTAGCTATCCCTCCCCTCCACTTT.

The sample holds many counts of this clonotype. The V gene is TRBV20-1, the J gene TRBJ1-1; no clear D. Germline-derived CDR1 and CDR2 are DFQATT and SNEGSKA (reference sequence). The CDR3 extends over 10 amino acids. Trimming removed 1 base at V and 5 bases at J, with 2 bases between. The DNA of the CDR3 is TGCAGTGCTAGAGGGACTGAAGCTTTCTTT. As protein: CSARGTEAFF.

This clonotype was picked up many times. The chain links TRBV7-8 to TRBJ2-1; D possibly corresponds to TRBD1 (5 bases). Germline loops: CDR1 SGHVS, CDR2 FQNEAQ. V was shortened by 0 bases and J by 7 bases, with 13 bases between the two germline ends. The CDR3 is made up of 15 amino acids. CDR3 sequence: CASSLAGRGWNEQFF. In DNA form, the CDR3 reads TGTGCCAGCAGCTTAGCGGGTAGGGGTTGGAATGAGCAGTTCTTC.

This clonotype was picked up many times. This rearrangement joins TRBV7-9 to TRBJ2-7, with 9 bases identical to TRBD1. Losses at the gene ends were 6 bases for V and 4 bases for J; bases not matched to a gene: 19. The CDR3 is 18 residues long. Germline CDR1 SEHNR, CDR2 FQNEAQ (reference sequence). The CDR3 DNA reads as TGTGCCAGCAGAACATTCGGGACAGGGACCATATGCATTTACGAGCAGTACTTC. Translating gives CASRTFGTGTICIYEQYF.

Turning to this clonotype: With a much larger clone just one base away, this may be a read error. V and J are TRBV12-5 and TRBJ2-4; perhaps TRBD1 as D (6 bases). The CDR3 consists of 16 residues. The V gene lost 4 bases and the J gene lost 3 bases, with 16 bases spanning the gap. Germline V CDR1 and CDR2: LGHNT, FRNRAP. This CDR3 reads CASGSMGAFNKNIQYF. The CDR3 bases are TGTGCTAGTGGTTCGATGGGGGCATTTAACAAAAACATTCAGTACTTC.

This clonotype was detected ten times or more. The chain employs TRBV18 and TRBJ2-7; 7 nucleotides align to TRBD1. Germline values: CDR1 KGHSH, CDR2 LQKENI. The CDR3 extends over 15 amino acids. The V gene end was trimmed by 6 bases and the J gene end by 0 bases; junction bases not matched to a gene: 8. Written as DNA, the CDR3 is TGTGCCAGCTCTCTCGAGACAGGGTTCTCCTACGAGCAGTACTTC. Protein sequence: CASSLETGFSYEQYF.

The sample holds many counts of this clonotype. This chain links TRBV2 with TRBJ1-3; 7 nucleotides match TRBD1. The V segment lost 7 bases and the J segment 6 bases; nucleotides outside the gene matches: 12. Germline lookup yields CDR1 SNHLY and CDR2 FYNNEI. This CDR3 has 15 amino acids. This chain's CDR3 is CASKRPGQHQNTIYF. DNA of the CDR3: TGTGCCAGCAAAAGACCGGGACAGCACCAAAACACCATATATTTT. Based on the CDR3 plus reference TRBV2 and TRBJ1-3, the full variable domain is EPEVTQTPSHQVTQMGQEVILRCVPISNHLYFYWYRQILGQKVEFLVSFYNNEISEKSEIFDDQFSVERPDGSNFTLKIRSTKLEDSAMYFCASKRPGQHQNTIYFGEGSWLTVV.

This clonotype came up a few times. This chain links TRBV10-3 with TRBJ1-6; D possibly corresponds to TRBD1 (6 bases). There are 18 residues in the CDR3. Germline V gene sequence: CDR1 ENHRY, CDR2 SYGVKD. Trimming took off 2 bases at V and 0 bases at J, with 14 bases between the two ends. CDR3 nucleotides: TGTGCCATCAGTGAGCGGAGGACAGCAAGCTCCTATAATTCACCCCTCCACTTT. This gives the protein CAISERRTASSYNSPLHF.

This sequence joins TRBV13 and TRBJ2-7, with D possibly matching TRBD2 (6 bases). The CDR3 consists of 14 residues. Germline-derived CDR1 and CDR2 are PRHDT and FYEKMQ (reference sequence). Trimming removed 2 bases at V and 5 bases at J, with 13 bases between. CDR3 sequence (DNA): TGTGCCAGCAGCTTATCCTGGAGGGTCCACGAGCAGTACTTC. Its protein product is CASSLSWRVHEQYF.

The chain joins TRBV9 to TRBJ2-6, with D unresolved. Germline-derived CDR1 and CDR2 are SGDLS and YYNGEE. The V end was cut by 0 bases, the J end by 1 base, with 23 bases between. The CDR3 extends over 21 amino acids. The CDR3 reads CASSVGPPGSPTGSGANVLTF. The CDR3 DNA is TGTGCCAGCAGCGTAGGTCCCCCGGGCAGTCCAACTGGGTCTGGGGCCAACGTCCTGACTTTC. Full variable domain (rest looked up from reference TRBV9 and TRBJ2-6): DSGVTQTPKHLITATGQRVTLRCSPRSGDLSVYWYQQSLDQGLQFLIQYYNGEERAKGNILERFSAQQFPDLHSELNLSSLELGDSALYFCASSVGPPGSPTGSGANVLTFGAGSRLTVL.

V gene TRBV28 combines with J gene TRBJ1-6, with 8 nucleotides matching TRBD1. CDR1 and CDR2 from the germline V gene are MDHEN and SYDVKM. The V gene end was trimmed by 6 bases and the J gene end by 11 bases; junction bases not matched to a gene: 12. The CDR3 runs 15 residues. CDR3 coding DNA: TGTGCCAGCAGAGCGCCAGGGGGCTTCAATCCACCCCTCCACTTT. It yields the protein CASRAPGGFNPPLHF.

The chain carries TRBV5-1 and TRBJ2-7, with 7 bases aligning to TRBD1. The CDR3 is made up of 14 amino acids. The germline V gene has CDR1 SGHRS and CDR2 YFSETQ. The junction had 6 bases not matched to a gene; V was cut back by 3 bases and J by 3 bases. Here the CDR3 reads CASSSTGSHYEQYF. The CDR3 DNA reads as TGCGCCAGCAGCTCGACAGGGTCCCACTACGAGCAGTACTTC.

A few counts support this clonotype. CDR3: CASSQEGPRELFF. CDR3 nucleotides: TGCGCCAGCAGCCAAGAGGGTCCGAGGGAGCTGTTTTTT. The chain uses TRBV4-1 and TRBJ2-2; unclear D gene. CDR1 is MGHRA, CDR2 YSYEKL, per germline. CDR3 size: 13 residues. V lost 0 bases to trimming and J lost 9 bases, with 8 bases between them.

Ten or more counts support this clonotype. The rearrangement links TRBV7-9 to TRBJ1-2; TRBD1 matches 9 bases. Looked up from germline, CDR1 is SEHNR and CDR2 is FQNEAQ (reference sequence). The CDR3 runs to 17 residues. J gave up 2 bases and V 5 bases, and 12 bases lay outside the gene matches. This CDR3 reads CASSTYGTGPSNYGYTF. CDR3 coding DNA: TGTGCCAGCAGCACCTACGGGACAGGGCCCAGCAACTATGGCTACACCTTC.

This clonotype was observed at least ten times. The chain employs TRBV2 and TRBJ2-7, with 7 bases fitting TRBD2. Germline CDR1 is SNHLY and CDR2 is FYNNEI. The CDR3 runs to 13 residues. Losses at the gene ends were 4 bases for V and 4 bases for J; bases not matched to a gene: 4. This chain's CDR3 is CASSVEGGYEQYF. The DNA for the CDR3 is TGTGCCAGCAGTGTCGAGGGAGGGTACGAGCAGTACTTC.

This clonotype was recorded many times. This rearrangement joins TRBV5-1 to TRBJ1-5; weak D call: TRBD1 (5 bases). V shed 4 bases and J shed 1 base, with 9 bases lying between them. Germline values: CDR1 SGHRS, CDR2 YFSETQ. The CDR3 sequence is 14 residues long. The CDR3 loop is CASSQGPSNQPQHF. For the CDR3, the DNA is TGCGCCAGCAGCCAGGGACCGAGCAATCAGCCCCAGCATTTT.

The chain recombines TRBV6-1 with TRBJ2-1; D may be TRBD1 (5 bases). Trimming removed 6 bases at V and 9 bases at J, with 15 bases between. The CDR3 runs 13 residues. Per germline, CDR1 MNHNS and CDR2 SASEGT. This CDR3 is CASSLRAVGEQFF. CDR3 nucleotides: TGTGCCAGCAGCCTCAGGGCGGTTGGTGAGCAGTTCTTC.

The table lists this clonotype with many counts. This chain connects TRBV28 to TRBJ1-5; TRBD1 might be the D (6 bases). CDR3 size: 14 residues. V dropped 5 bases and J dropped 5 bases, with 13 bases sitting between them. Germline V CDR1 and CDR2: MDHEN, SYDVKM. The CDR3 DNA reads TGTGCCAGCAGTGGCGATACAGGGTATCAGCCCCAGCATTTT. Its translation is CASSGDTGYQPQHF.

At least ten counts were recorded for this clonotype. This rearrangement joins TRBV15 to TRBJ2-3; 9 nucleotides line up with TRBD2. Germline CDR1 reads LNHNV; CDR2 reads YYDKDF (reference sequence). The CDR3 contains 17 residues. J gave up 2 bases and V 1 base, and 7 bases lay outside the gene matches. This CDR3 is CATSRGGAGGITDTQYF. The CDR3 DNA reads TGTGCCACCAGCAGAGGTGGAGCGGGGGGCATCACAGATACGCAGTATTTT.

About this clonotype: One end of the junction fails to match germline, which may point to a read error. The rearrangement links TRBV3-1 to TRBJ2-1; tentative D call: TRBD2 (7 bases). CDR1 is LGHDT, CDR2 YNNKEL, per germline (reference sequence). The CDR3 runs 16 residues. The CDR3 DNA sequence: TGTGCCAGCAGCCAAGATGTGGGGGGGGCCGCCGGTGAGCAGTCCTTC. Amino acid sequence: CASSQDVGGAAGEQSF.

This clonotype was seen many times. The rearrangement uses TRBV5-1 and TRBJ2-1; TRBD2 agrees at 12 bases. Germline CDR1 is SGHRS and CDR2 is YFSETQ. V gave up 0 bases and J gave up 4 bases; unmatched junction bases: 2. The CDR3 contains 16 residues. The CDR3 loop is CASSLGGLAGYNEQFF. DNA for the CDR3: TGCGCCAGCAGCTTGGGGGGACTAGCGGGTTACAATGAGCAGTTCTTC.

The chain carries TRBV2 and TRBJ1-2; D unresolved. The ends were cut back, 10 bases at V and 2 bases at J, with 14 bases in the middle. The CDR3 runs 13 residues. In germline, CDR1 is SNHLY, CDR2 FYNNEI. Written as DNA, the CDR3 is TGTGCCATTACCACCTACTCAAACTATGGCTACACCTTC. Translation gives CAITTYSNYGYTF.